This T cell receptor (beta chain) was identified in a study of cytomegalovirus exposure and HLA in healthy donors. Background on the study: Unique TCR beta sequences numbering some 120 million came from around 180 million T cells in an earlier analysis.

Findings of the study overall: Most TCR sequences were seen very rarely across donors, but some public TCRs occurred in many.

This clone was seen a single time. What it binds is unknown. PCR involved 60 Vbeta and 13 Jbeta primers. TCRdb keeps only in-frame clones here, not all; method: immunoSEQ multiplex PCR. The sample has fewer than 200,000 clones, 70% to 80% seen once. Germline-derived CDR1 and CDR2 are MNHEY and SMNVEV (reference sequence). Trimming removed 5 bases at V and 4 bases at J, with 8 bases between. This CDR3 spans 12 amino acids. The specimen sequenced was PBMCs. The chain employs TRBV27 and TRBJ1-2; no clear D gene. This TCR was recovered from a female donor in good health and CMV-seronegative. As DNA, the CDR3 is TGTGCCAGCAGTCAGGTAGGCTATGGCTACACCTTC. Protein sequence: CASSQVGYGYTF.